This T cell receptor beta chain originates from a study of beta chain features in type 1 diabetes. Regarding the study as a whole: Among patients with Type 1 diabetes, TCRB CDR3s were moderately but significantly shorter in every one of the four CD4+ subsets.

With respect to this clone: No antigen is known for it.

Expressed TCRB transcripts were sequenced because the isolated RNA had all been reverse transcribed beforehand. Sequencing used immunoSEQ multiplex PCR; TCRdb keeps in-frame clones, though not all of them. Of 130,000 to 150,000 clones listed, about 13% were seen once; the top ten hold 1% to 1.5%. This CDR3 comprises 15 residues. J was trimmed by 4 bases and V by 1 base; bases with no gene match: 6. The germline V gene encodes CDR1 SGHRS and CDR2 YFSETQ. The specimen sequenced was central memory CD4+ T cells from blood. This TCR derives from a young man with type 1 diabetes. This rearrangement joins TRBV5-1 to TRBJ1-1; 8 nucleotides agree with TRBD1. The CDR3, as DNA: TGCGCCAGCAGCTTGTCGACAGGGGCGGTCACTGAAGCTTTCTTT. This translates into CASSLSTGAVTEAFF. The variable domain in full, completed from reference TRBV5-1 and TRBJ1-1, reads KAGVTQTPRYLIKTRGQQVTLSCSPISGHRSVSWYQQTPGQGLQFLFEYFSETQRNKGNFPGRFSGRQFSNSRSEMNVSTLELGDSALYLCASSLSTGAVTEAFFGQGTRLTVV.